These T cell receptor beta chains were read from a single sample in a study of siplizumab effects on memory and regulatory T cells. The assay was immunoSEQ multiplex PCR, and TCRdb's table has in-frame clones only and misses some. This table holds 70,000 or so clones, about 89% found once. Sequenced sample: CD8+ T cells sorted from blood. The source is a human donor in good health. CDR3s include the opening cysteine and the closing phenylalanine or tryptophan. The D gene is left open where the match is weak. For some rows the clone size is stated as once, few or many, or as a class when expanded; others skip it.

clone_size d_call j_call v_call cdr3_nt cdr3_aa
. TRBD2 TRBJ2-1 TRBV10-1 TGCGCCAGCAGTGACCTAGCGGATTTCAATGAGCAGTTCTTC CASSDLADFNEQFF
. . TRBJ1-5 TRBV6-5 TGTGCCAGCAGCCTATCCACGGTTCAGCCCCAGCATTTT CASSLSTVQPQHF
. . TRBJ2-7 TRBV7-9 TGTGCCAGCAGTCCTCTAGGAGGGGGGGTCTCCCTCGAGCAGTACTTC CASSPLGGGVSLEQYF
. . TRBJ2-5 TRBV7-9 TGTGCCAGCAGCCCCCTCACCTGGGAGACCCAGTACTTC CASSPLTWETQYF
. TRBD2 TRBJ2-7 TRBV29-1 TGCAGCGTTGAGAACGAACTGGGGGGGGTGTACGAGCAGTACTTC CSVENELGGVYEQYF
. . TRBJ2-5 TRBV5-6 TGTGCCAGCAGTACACTCGCAGGAGAGACCCAGTACTTC CASSTLAGETQYF
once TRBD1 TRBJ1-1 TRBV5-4 TGTGCCAGCAGCCCCGGGACAGGGGACACTGAAGCTTTCTTT CASSPGTGDTEAFF
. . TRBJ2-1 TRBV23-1 TGCGCCAGCAGTCAAACCCCTTGGGGGCCCTACAATGAGCAGTTCTTC CASSQTPWGPYNEQFF
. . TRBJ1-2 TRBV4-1 TGCGCCAGCAGCTCCCGACAGGAAAGTCATGGCTACACCTTC CASSSRQESHGYTF
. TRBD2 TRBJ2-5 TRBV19 TGTGCCAGTAGACTAGCGGGAGCTGAGACCCAGTACTTC CASRLAGAETQYF
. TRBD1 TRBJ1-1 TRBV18 TGTGCCAGCTCACCGACAGGGGGTCTCCCGGAAGCTTTCTTT CASSPTGGLPEAFF
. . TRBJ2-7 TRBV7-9 TGTGCCAGCAGCCCGAGCTCCTACGAGCAGTACTTC CASSPSSYEQYF
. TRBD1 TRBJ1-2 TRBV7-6 TGTGCCAGCAGCACTGGACAGGGGGCGCGGAATGGCTACACCTTC CASSTGQGARNGYTF
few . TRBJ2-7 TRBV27 TGTGCCAGCAGTTTATCGGGCGAGCAGTACTTC CASSLSGEQYF
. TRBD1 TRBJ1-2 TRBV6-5 TGTGCCAGCAGTTACGGGCAGGGGGCGCCTTGGGGCTACACCTTC CASSYGQGAPWGYTF
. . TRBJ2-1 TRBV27 TGTGCCAGCAGTTTAGGGACGGTGGCCTACAATGAGCAGTTCTTC CASSLGTVAYNEQFF
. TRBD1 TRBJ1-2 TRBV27 TGTGCCAGCAGTACAGGACAGGGGGCGTATGGCTACACCTTC CASSTGQGAYGYTF